Listed below are T cell receptor beta chains from one sample, sequenced in a study of blood T cell repertoires in COVID-19. Assay used: immunoSEQ multiplex PCR; TCRdb lists only in-frame clones, some missing. The sample holds 30,000 to 40,000 clones, around nine tenths seen once. Sequences were obtained from peripheral blood. These receptors all stem from a human donor in a cohort sampled during active COVID-19. The CDR3 runs from the conserved cysteine through the conserved F or W. A D gene is named only where the DNA matches it firmly. Clone size is stated in some rows and not others, as once, few, many or a class when expanded.

clone size: NA; V gene: TRBV7-2; D gene: NA; J gene: TRBJ2-7; CDR3 DNA: TGTGCCAGCAGCCCGCAACAGGCCCACGAGCAGTACTTC; CDR3 protein: CASSPQQAHEQYF
clone size: NA; V gene: TRBV6-1; D gene: TRBD1; J gene: TRBJ1-5; CDR3 DNA: TGTGCCAGCAGTGAAAACAGGGGGCTGGAGCCCCAGCATTTT; CDR3 protein: CASSENRGLEPQHF
clone size: NA; V gene: TRBV4-1; D gene: TRBD1; J gene: TRBJ2-7; CDR3 DNA: TGCGCCAGCAGCCTCACCTTTAGGGGGCCGTTCGAGCAGTACTTC; CDR3 protein: CASSLTFRGPFEQYF
clone size: NA; V gene: TRBV6-5; D gene: TRBD1; J gene: TRBJ2-5; CDR3 DNA: TGTGCCAGCAGTAAACAGGGGGGCGTAGAGACCCAGTACTTC; CDR3 protein: CASSKQGGVETQYF
clone size: few; V gene: TRBV3-1/TRBV3-2; D gene: TRBD1; J gene: TRBJ2-2; CDR3 DNA: TGTGCCAGCAGCCCCCCAAGGACAGGTACCGGGGAGCTGTTTTTT; CDR3 protein: CASSPPRTGTGELFF
clone size: NA; V gene: TRBV19; D gene: NA; J gene: TRBJ1-3; CDR3 DNA: TGTGCCAGTAGTATTGCCGTTAGCACTGGAAACACCATATATTTT; CDR3 protein: CASSIAVSTGNTIYF
clone size: once; V gene: TRBV6-5; D gene: NA; J gene: TRBJ2-7; CDR3 DNA: TGTGCCAGCAGCTTAATCGGGACTTATGAGCAGTACTTC; CDR3 protein: CASSLIGTYEQYF
clone size: NA; V gene: TRBV3-1/TRBV3-2; D gene: TRBD1; J gene: TRBJ1-6; CDR3 DNA: TGTGCCAGCAGCCAAGAAGTGGGACAGGGGACCGACGAGAGGTCACCCCTCCACTTT; CDR3 protein: CASSQEVGQGTDERSPLHF
clone size: once; V gene: TRBV19; D gene: TRBD1; J gene: TRBJ1-3; CDR3 DNA: TGTGCCAGTTCGACAGGGTCTGGAAACACCATATATTTT; CDR3 protein: CASSTGSGNTIYF
clone size: once; V gene: TRBV3-1/TRBV3-2; D gene: NA; J gene: TRBJ1-4; CDR3 DNA: TGTGCCAGCAGCATAACCCACGGGACAGAAAAACTGTTTTTT; CDR3 protein: CASSITHGTEKLFF
clone size: NA; V gene: TRBV18; D gene: NA; J gene: TRBJ1-2; CDR3 DNA: TGTGCCAGCTCACTGGACAGTGCCGTGCAAGGCTACACCTTC; CDR3 protein: CASSLDSAVQGYTF
clone size: NA; V gene: TRBV2; D gene: NA; J gene: TRBJ2-7; CDR3 DNA: TGTGCCAGCAGTCTAGCTGAAGAGCAGTACTTC; CDR3 protein: CASSLAEEQYF
clone size: NA; V gene: TRBV5-6; D gene: NA; J gene: TRBJ2-2; CDR3 DNA: TGTGCCAGCAGCTTCGACAACGGGGAGCTGTTTTTT; CDR3 protein: CASSFDNGELFF
clone size: NA; V gene: TRBV3-1/TRBV3-2; D gene: NA; J gene: TRBJ2-3; CDR3 DNA: TGTGCCAGCAGCCCGAATTCAGTGCCAGATACGCAGTATTTT; CDR3 protein: CASSPNSVPDTQYF
clone size: once; V gene: TRBV7-8; D gene: TRBD1; J gene: TRBJ2-7; CDR3 DNA: TGTGCCAGCAGCTTAAGCGGACAGGCTGACCACTACGAGCAGTACTTC; CDR3 protein: CASSLSGQADHYEQYF
clone size: once; V gene: TRBV29-1; D gene: NA; J gene: TRBJ2-5; CDR3 DNA: TGCAGCGTTGAAGATCTTCTGTATGGGGCGGAGACCCAGTACTTC; CDR3 protein: CSVEDLLYGAETQYF
clone size: NA; V gene: TRBV2; D gene: TRBD1; J gene: TRBJ2-1; CDR3 DNA: TGTGCCAGCAGTGAAATCACAGGGGAGAGAGAGCAGTTCTTC; CDR3 protein: CASSEITGEREQFF
clone size: once; V gene: TRBV5-1; D gene: TRBD1; J gene: TRBJ2-7; CDR3 DNA: TGCGCCAGCAGCGGACAGGGGGGCTCCTACGAGCAGTACTTC; CDR3 protein: CASSGQGGSYEQYF
clone size: few; V gene: TRBV11-2; D gene: NA; J gene: TRBJ2-7; CDR3 DNA: TGTGCCAGCAGCTTAGTAAGGGGGAACGAGCAGTACTTC; CDR3 protein: CASSLVRGNEQYF
clone size: once; V gene: TRBV2; D gene: NA; J gene: TRBJ1-6; CDR3 DNA: TGTGCCAGCTCCGGCACGGAGAATTCACCCCTCCACTTT; CDR3 protein: CASSGTENSPLHF
clone size: NA; V gene: TRBV7-8; D gene: NA; J gene: TRBJ1-1; CDR3 DNA: TGTGCCAGCACCTCTTACGGGAGGGGTACTACTGAAGCTTTCTTT; CDR3 protein: CASTSYGRGTTEAFF
clone size: NA; V gene: TRBV5-1; D gene: NA; J gene: TRBJ1-2; CDR3 DNA: TGCGCCAGCAGCTTGGGAGGAGTAGCTAACTATGGCTACACCTTC; CDR3 protein: CASSLGGVANYGYTF
clone size: NA; V gene: TRBV30; D gene: NA; J gene: TRBJ1-6; CDR3 DNA: TGTGCCTGGAGTGCGGGAGCTGATTCACCCCTCCACTTT; CDR3 protein: CAWSAGADSPLHF
clone size: NA; V gene: TRBV10-3; D gene: NA; J gene: TRBJ1-4; CDR3 DNA: TGTGCCACCGCCCGGGGGGATGAAAAACTGTTTTTT; CDR3 protein: CATARGDEKLFF
clone size: NA; V gene: TRBV6-5; D gene: TRBD1; J gene: TRBJ1-1; CDR3 DNA: TGTGCCAGCACCGGACAGGGCGGGTCTGAAGCTTTCTTT; CDR3 protein: CASTGQGGSEAFF
clone size: NA; V gene: TRBV7-2; D gene: NA; J gene: TRBJ2-1; CDR3 DNA: TGTGCCAGCAGCCCACAAAAGGGGTCCTACAATGAGCAGTTCTTC; CDR3 protein: CASSPQKGSYNEQFF
clone size: NA; V gene: TRBV9; D gene: NA; J gene: TRBJ2-2; CDR3 DNA: TGTGCCAGCAGCCCGGGTAACACCGGGGAGCTGTTTTTT; CDR3 protein: CASSPGNTGELFF
clone size: NA; V gene: TRBV28; D gene: NA; J gene: TRBJ2-2; CDR3 DNA: TGTGCCAGCAGTTCTGGCCAGGGGACCGGGGAGCTGTTTTTT; CDR3 protein: CASSSGQGTGELFF